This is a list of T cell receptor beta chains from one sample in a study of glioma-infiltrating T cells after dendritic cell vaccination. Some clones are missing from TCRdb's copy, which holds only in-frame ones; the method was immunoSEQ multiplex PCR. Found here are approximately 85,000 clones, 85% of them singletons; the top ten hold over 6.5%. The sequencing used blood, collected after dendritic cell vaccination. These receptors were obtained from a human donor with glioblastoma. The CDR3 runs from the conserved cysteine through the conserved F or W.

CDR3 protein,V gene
CASSPSLQGNTIYF,TRBV4-3
CASSRNPRVPSTDTQYF,TRBV7-6
CASSQDGGGNYNEQFF,TRBV4-3
CASSLGSEAGQETQYF,TRBV5-4
CASSPGGHGYTF,TRBV27
CASSRGNEKLFF,TRBV18
CASSLRDRVNEQFF,TRBV11-3
CASSLEVAVSTGELFF,TRBV5-6
CASSSGLAGEVETQYF,TRBV5-4
CASSMTTNTDTQYF,TRBV19
CASSLAAGARTQYF,TRBV5-6
CASSSARGVQETQYF,TRBV7-9
CASGLVPRTGSGANVLTF,TRBV12-5
CASRTGQGTNSPLHF,TRBV5-5
CASSESSPGSFLYEQFF,TRBV10-1